This TCR beta chain is from a study of T cells in Graves' hyperthyroidism and ophthalmopathy. This clonotype has more than one count but fewer than ten. Its antigen remains unidentified. Study-level findings and limits: Most clonotypes expanded in thyroid above 0.001 were likewise present in blood. A 13 V-J signature model discriminated ophthalmopathy versus stable hyperthyroidism.

The CDR3 regions of TCR beta were amplified from RNA transcripts. The study used the HTBI primer set for a first-round RT-PCR of the TCR CDR3. MiXCR, applied by TCRdb to the multiplex PCR reads, yields one record per CDR3 protein. The table shows about 610,000 distinct CDR3 sequences, with under 15% occurring only once. The length of the CDR3 is 13 residues. Germline loops: CDR1 KGHSH, CDR2 LQKENI. V shed 9 bases and J shed 0 bases, with 11 bases lying between them. V is TRBV18 and J is TRBJ1-1, with D unclear. The sample comprised blood. The TCR comes from a woman aged 40-49 years with Graves' ophthalmopathy. The CDR3 DNA follows: TGTGCCAGTCAAGCAGTAATGAACACTGAAGCTTTCTTT. It specifies CASQAVMNTEAFF.